This is a list of T cell receptor beta chains from one sample in a study of T cell responses to AZD1222 COVID-19 vaccine. The data were produced by immunoSEQ multiplex PCR, yet TCRdb's version contains in-frame clones alone and is incomplete. The data contain approximately 140,000 clones, 92% of them seen just once; the ten biggest clones take up approximately 3.6%. Sequences were derived from peripheral blood, sampled 28 days after the second AZD1222 dose. The receptors come from an adult who received the AZD1222 COVID-19 vaccine. Each CDR3 is given with its conserved first and last residue. Fields, in order: D gene, V gene, clone size, J gene, CDR3 DNA, CDR3 protein. The D gene is left open where the match is weak. The size field is filled for only some rows; it gives once, few, many or a size class.

d_call: .; v_call: TRBV6-5; clone_size: .; j_call: TRBJ2-7; cdr3_nt: TGTGCCAGCAGCCGCGGCGCCTACGAGCAGTACTTC; cdr3_aa: CASSRGAYEQYF
d_call: .; v_call: TRBV30; clone_size: .; j_call: TRBJ2-7; cdr3_nt: TGTGCCCTACTCGGGCGAGAGAACTCCTACGAGCAGTACTTC; cdr3_aa: CALLGRENSYEQYF
d_call: .; v_call: TRBV5-8; clone_size: .; j_call: TRBJ2-1; cdr3_nt: TGTGCCAGCAGCTCCGACTGGGGTAATGAGCAGTTCTTC; cdr3_aa: CASSSDWGNEQFF
d_call: .; v_call: TRBV10-2; clone_size: .; j_call: TRBJ1-5; cdr3_nt: TGCGCCAGCAGTGATGATCAGCCCCAGCATTTT; cdr3_aa: CASSDDQPQHF
d_call: .; v_call: TRBV21-1; clone_size: .; j_call: TRBJ1-1; cdr3_nt: TGTGCCAGCAGCAAAGGGGGACATCAGAACACTGAAGCTTTCTTT; cdr3_aa: CASSKGGHQNTEAFF
d_call: .; v_call: TRBV12-3/TRBV12-4; clone_size: .; j_call: TRBJ1-2; cdr3_nt: TGTGCCAGCAGCGGATATGGCTACACCTTC; cdr3_aa: CASSGYGYTF
d_call: .; v_call: TRBV6-5; clone_size: .; j_call: TRBJ1-1; cdr3_nt: TGTGCCAGCGAGTTGGAACTCAACACTGAAGCTTTCTTT; cdr3_aa: CASELELNTEAFF
d_call: .; v_call: TRBV16; clone_size: .; j_call: TRBJ2-7; cdr3_nt: TGTGCCAGCAGCCAATCGTGGGGGCAAGCGGAGCAGTACTTC; cdr3_aa: CASSQSWGQAEQYF
d_call: .; v_call: TRBV19; clone_size: once; j_call: TRBJ2-7; cdr3_nt: TGTGCCAGTAGTATGGGATGGACCCGAAAGGCCGAATACGAGCAGTACTTC; cdr3_aa: CASSMGWTRKAEYEQYF
d_call: .; v_call: TRBV5-1; clone_size: few; j_call: TRBJ2-7; cdr3_nt: TGCGCCAGCAGCTCCCGCGGCTCCTACGAGCAGTACTTC; cdr3_aa: CASSSRGSYEQYF
d_call: .; v_call: TRBV9; clone_size: .; j_call: TRBJ1-1; cdr3_nt: TGTGCCAGCAGCGTAGAATCGAACACTGAAGCTTTCTTT; cdr3_aa: CASSVESNTEAFF
d_call: .; v_call: TRBV5-5; clone_size: .; j_call: TRBJ2-7; cdr3_nt: TGTGCCAGCAGCCCGGACACCTACGAGCAGTACTTC; cdr3_aa: CASSPDTYEQYF
d_call: TRBD2; v_call: TRBV27; clone_size: .; j_call: TRBJ2-1; cdr3_nt: TGTGCCAGCATGCCTAGCGGACACAATGAGCAGTTCTTC; cdr3_aa: CASMPSGHNEQFF
d_call: .; v_call: TRBV9; clone_size: .; j_call: TRBJ1-2; cdr3_nt: TGTGCCAGCAGCGTAGCCCCAACCCCCTCTCGGGGCTACACCTTC; cdr3_aa: CASSVAPTPSRGYTF
d_call: .; v_call: TRBV7-2; clone_size: .; j_call: TRBJ1-2; cdr3_nt: TGTGCCAGCAGCCTGGATCTTAACTATGGCTACACCTTC; cdr3_aa: CASSLDLNYGYTF
d_call: .; v_call: TRBV14; clone_size: .; j_call: TRBJ2-7; cdr3_nt: TGTGCCAGCAGCCAAGGGCGTGGGGGACACTACGAGCAGTACTTC; cdr3_aa: CASSQGRGGHYEQYF
d_call: .; v_call: TRBV30; clone_size: .; j_call: TRBJ1-2; cdr3_nt: TGTGCCTGGAGTGTACAGGGAGGCTATGGCTACACCTTC; cdr3_aa: CAWSVQGGYGYTF
d_call: TRBD1; v_call: TRBV28; clone_size: .; j_call: TRBJ2-1; cdr3_nt: TGTGCCAGCAGTAGATCGACAGGGGGCCCCTACAATGAGCAGTTCTTC; cdr3_aa: CASSRSTGGPYNEQFF
d_call: .; v_call: TRBV28; clone_size: .; j_call: TRBJ1-2; cdr3_nt: TGTGCCAGCACCCAAGGGCCAGGGCCGTATGGCTACACCTTC; cdr3_aa: CASTQGPGPYGYTF
d_call: .; v_call: TRBV7-9; clone_size: .; j_call: TRBJ2-7; cdr3_nt: TGTGCCAGCCAGACAGGAGACTACGAGCAGTACTTC; cdr3_aa: CASQTGDYEQYF
d_call: TRBD1; v_call: TRBV27; clone_size: .; j_call: TRBJ1-1; cdr3_nt: TGTGCCAGCAGTTCACAGGGGAACTCTGAAGCTTTCTTT; cdr3_aa: CASSSQGNSEAFF
d_call: TRBD1; v_call: TRBV10-3; clone_size: once; j_call: TRBJ1-4; cdr3_nt: TGTGCCATCAGTGCCACGGGACAGGACGAAAAACTGTTTTTT; cdr3_aa: CAISATGQDEKLFF
d_call: .; v_call: TRBV2; clone_size: .; j_call: TRBJ2-5; cdr3_nt: TGTGCCAGCAGTGACGGGGACTCCAACTTC; cdr3_aa: CASSDGDSNF
d_call: .; v_call: TRBV27; clone_size: .; j_call: TRBJ1-6; cdr3_nt: TGTGCCAGCAGCCCGCGGGGCTCACCCCTCCACTTT; cdr3_aa: CASSPRGSPLHF
d_call: .; v_call: TRBV5-4; clone_size: .; j_call: TRBJ2-1; cdr3_nt: TGTGCCAGCAGCTTGGCCTCAGCCTCTCGGGATGAGCAGTTCTTC; cdr3_aa: CASSLASASRDEQFF
d_call: TRBD1; v_call: TRBV5-4; clone_size: .; j_call: TRBJ1-6; cdr3_nt: TGTGCCACCGGACAGGCCGGAGGTTCACCCCTCCACTTT; cdr3_aa: CATGQAGGSPLHF
d_call: TRBD1; v_call: TRBV18; clone_size: .; j_call: TRBJ1-6; cdr3_nt: TGTGCCAGCTCACCGGACAGGGAAACCTCACCCCTCCACTTT; cdr3_aa: CASSPDRETSPLHF
d_call: TRBD1; v_call: TRBV11-3; clone_size: .; j_call: TRBJ1-2; cdr3_nt: TGTGCCAGCAGCCTGGGGGGGACAGGGGGCGATGTTTATGGCTACACCTTC; cdr3_aa: CASSLGGTGGDVYGYTF
d_call: .; v_call: TRBV12-3/TRBV12-4; clone_size: .; j_call: TRBJ2-7; cdr3_nt: TGTGCCAGCACCCGATCTCGAACCTACGAGCAGTACTTC; cdr3_aa: CASTRSRTYEQYF
d_call: .; v_call: TRBV27; clone_size: .; j_call: TRBJ2-7; cdr3_nt: TGTGCCAGCAGATTACAGCCGGGGGCCTACGAGCAGTACTTC; cdr3_aa: CASRLQPGAYEQYF
d_call: .; v_call: TRBV2; clone_size: .; j_call: TRBJ1-5; cdr3_nt: TGTGCCAGCAGTGAATCATTTCAGCCCCAGCATTTT; cdr3_aa: CASSESFQPQHF
d_call: .; v_call: TRBV29-1; clone_size: .; j_call: TRBJ2-1; cdr3_nt: TGCAGCGTCCCTTCGGTGGACTACAATGAGCAGTTCTTC; cdr3_aa: CSVPSVDYNEQFF
d_call: .; v_call: TRBV5-1; clone_size: .; j_call: TRBJ1-4; cdr3_nt: TGCGCCAGCAGCTTTCAGGGGCCCCGGAATGAAAAACTGTTTTTT; cdr3_aa: CASSFQGPRNEKLFF
d_call: .; v_call: TRBV11-2; clone_size: .; j_call: TRBJ2-7; cdr3_nt: TGTGCCAGCAGCTCTCTGGGACGCACGCCAACCTACGAGCAGTACTTC; cdr3_aa: CASSSLGRTPTYEQYF
d_call: TRBD2; v_call: TRBV5-1; clone_size: .; j_call: TRBJ2-6; cdr3_nt: TGCGCCAGCAGCCTCGGGGCTAGCGGGTTCTCTGGGGCCAACGTCCTGACTTTC; cdr3_aa: CASSLGASGFSGANVLTF
d_call: TRBD2; v_call: TRBV11-3; clone_size: once; j_call: TRBJ2-3; cdr3_nt: TGTGCCAGCAGCGCCGCTCCACTAGCGGGTGGTTGGGATACGCAGTATTTT; cdr3_aa: CASSAAPLAGGWDTQYF
d_call: .; v_call: TRBV18; clone_size: .; j_call: TRBJ2-1; cdr3_nt: TGTGCCAGCTCACCAAGAGGGGGAACCTACAATGAGCAGTTCTTC; cdr3_aa: CASSPRGGTYNEQFF
d_call: TRBD1; v_call: TRBV25-1; clone_size: .; j_call: TRBJ2-1; cdr3_nt: TGTGCCAGCAGCCGCATCGGACAGGGCAGGAACAATGAGCAGTTCTTC; cdr3_aa: CASSRIGQGRNNEQFF
d_call: .; v_call: TRBV18; clone_size: .; j_call: TRBJ1-1; cdr3_nt: TGTGCCAGCTCAGTTACAGAGATGAACACTGAAGCTTTCTTT; cdr3_aa: CASSVTEMNTEAFF